The present entry profiles one TCR beta chain with its context. Method: immunoSEQ multiplex PCR; TCRdb's copy keeps in-frame clones and lacks some. The profile shows 24,000 or so clones, roughly 69% of them singletons. The data originate from a study of T cell clones after liver transplantation. Study summary: Post-transplant blood was tracked for graft-donor-reactive T cell clones identified in a pre-transplant mixed lymphocyte reaction. Pre-transplant mixed lymphocyte reactions yielded third-party-reactive TCRbeta sequences as comparators for graft-donor-reactive sequences. Tolerance: complete withdrawal held at least one year, liver enzymes staying within twice normal. Without induction therapy, subjects received standard immunosuppression until 12-24 months post-transplant.

Trimming pared 2 bases from V and 3 bases from J, leaving 8 bases between. Germline loops: CDR1 SGHVS, CDR2 FQNEAQ. CDR3 length: 13 residues. This chain connects TRBV7-8 to TRBJ2-7; no definite D call. The sequence was obtained from a human donor who received a liver transplant. Sequencing used CD4+ T cells from blood, obtained before liver transplant. CDR3 residues: CASSLLGVYEQYF. CDR3 DNA sequence: TGTGCCAGCAGCTTATTAGGAGTCTACGAGCAGTACTTC.